This T cell receptor (beta chain) is from a study of T-cell reconstitution after alpha-beta-depleted transplantation in children (dated by TCRdb to 2016 to 2018). Regarding the research as a whole: Using TCR repertoire profiling, the study followed T-cell immune reconstitution in a quantitative way in children after TCRalphabeta/CD19-depleted allogeneic hematopoietic cell transplantation. The research as a whole found: Over the following months the frequencies of hyperexpanded clones went down, and after one year T-cell counts and TCRbeta diversity were mostly credited to newly produced T cells. The apparently early recovery of alphabetaT-cell counts about two months after transplant reportedly depended on only several hundred rapidly expanded clones that came from non-depleted graft cells. In some patients, the high TCRbeta diversity seen at day 60 was put down to recipient T cells and intrathymic progenitors that had survived conditioning.

The treatment or condition label for this specimen denotes: allogeneic hematopoietic cell transplantation with graft depleted of TCRalphabeta T cells and CD19 B cells. The transplant recipients were children given TCRalphabeta/CD19-depleted allogeneic hematopoietic cell grafts. V is pared back by 4 bases and J by 7 bases, with 13 bases lying between the germline termini. The germline V gene gives CDR1 as MNHEY and CDR2 as SVGAGI. The CDR3 holds 14 amino acids from the cysteine to the phenylalanine. Just CDR3 DNA is preserved here, 42 bases in frame from base 1. On this clonotype itself: Its antigen specificity is not known. There are no base qualities to consult, and no much larger clone falls within one base.

The library was produced with PCR. Sequenced using an Illumina HiSeq 2500. TCR library preparation used molecular barcoding, with unique molecular identifiers applied to normalize quantification of the TCRbeta repertoire. Clones were called with MiXCR by TCRdb after fastp trimmed the public reads at Q25, and only in-frame beta chains were retained. Rows matching on CDR3 protein sequence are summarized as one entry with the most common DNA and genes. The sample data list about 1,000,000 distinct CDR3 sequences, and roughly 29% of these were observed just once. About 28% of the sample belongs to the ten largest clones.

The specimen comprised PBMCs, mostly from graft donor cells, sampled 360 days after TCRalphabeta/CD19-depleted stem cell transplant. The sequence was collected from a boy in the first two years of life who had a stem cell transplant for SCID, so the T cells may come from the graft donor. The sequence is built from TRBV6-5 and TRBJ1-4; TRBD1 might be the D gene, on 6 matching bases. The nucleotides read TGTGCCAGCAGTTTTACAGGGCCGGTTGAAAAACTGTTTTTT. Its coded protein is CASSFTGPVEKLFF.